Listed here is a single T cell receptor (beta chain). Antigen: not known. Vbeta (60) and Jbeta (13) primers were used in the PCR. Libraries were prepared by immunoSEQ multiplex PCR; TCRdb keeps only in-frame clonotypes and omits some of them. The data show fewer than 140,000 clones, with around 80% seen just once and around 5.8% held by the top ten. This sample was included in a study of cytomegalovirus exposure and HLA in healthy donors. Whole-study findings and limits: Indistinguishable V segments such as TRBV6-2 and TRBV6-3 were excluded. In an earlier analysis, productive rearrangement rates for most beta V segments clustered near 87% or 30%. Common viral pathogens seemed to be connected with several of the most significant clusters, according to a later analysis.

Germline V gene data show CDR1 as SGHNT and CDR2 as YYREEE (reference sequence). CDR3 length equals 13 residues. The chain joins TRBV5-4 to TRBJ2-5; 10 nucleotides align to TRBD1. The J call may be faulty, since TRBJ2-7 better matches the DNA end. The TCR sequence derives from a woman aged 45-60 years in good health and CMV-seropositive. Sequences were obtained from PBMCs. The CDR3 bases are TGTGCCAGCAGCATGGGACAGGGGTACGAGCAGTACTTC. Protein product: CASSMGQGYEQYF.